This entry lists 8 T cell receptor beta chains sequenced from one sample in a study of cytomegalovirus exposure and HLA in healthy donors. With 60 Vbeta and 13 Jbeta primers, the PCR was carried out. Produced via immunoSEQ multiplex PCR; TCRdb's table is partial and in-frame only. This sample yields about 140,000 clones, of which roughly 80% are seen a single time; 3.1% belongs to the top ten. Specimen: PBMCs. These receptors originate from a female donor in good health and CMV-seronegative.

The V call is TRBV7-9, the J call TRBJ2-7; D gene ambiguous. CDR3 size: 15 residues. The ends were cut back, 11 bases at V and 2 bases at J, with 22 bases in the middle. From germline, CDR1 is SEHNR and CDR2 FQNEAQ (reference sequence). The chain's CDR3 is CAHEVVRLGAYEQYF. CDR3 sequence (DNA): TGTGCCCACGAGGTGGTCCGGCTTGGCGCCTACGAGCAGTACTTC.

This chain connects TRBV11-2 to TRBJ2-7; a weak D match, TRBD1 (6 bases). The germline CDR1 and CDR2 sequences are SGHAT and FQNNGV. The V and J ends lost 1 base and 3 bases respectively, with 13 bases between them. CDR3 length: 15 residues. As DNA, the CDR3 is TGTGCCAGCAGCTTAGTAGCGCAGGGGTACTACGAGCAGTACTTC. Encoded protein: CASSLVAQGYYEQYF.

V usage is TRBV16 and J usage is TRBJ2-7, with TRBD2 as a possible D gene (6 bases). V dropped 4 bases and J dropped 3 bases, with 16 bases sitting between them. This CDR3 has 15 residues. Germline loops: CDR1 KGHSY, CDR2 FQNENV. Here the CDR3 reads CASSLQGGVSYEQYF. The DNA for the CDR3 is TGTGCCAGCAGCCTTCAGGGAGGTGTAAGCTACGAGCAGTACTTC.

The rearrangement uses TRBV7-6 and TRBJ2-2; no definite D call. V was shortened by 10 bases and J by 4 bases, with 13 bases between the two germline ends. Germline-derived CDR1 and CDR2 are SGHVS and FNYEAQ. The length of the CDR3 is 13 residues. The CDR3 sequence: CATSRSSTGELFF. CDR3 nucleotides: TGTGCCACCTCTCGGAGTTCCACCGGGGAGCTGTTTTTT.

This chain connects TRBV27 to TRBJ2-2; no firm D call. The CDR3 totals 11 residues. Germline assignment: CDR1 MNHEY and CDR2 SMNVEV (reference sequence). Trimming pared 4 bases from V and 6 bases from J, leaving 3 bases between. Here the CDR3 reads CASSSSGELFF. CDR3 DNA sequence: TGTGCCAGCAGTTCGTCCGGGGAGCTGTTTTTT.

The J gene is TRBJ1-2, the V gene TRBV5-1; 8 bases align to TRBD1. This CDR3 has 15 residues. The germline CDR1 and CDR2 sequences are SGHRS and YFSETQ. V shed 4 bases, J shed 4 bases, and the junction held 9 bases outside the gene matches. CDR3 sequence reads: CASSLTGAYGYGYTF. CDR3 coding DNA: TGCGCCAGCAGCCTGACAGGGGCTTATGGCTATGGCTACACCTTC.

Ten or more counts support this clone. This rearrangement joins TRBV5-6 to TRBJ1-5, with a possible D match to TRBD1 (5 bases). Germline V gene lookup returns CDR1 SGHDT and CDR2 YYEEEE. This CDR3 region has 13 residues. Trimming pared 4 bases from V and 4 bases from J, leaving 9 bases between. The CDR3 nucleotides are TGTGCCAGCAGCGCCCAGGGAAATCAGCCCCAGCATTTT. Translation: CASSAQGNQPQHF.

This clone appeared a single time. The rearrangement uses TRBV30 and TRBJ2-4; no clear D. V lost 1 base and J lost 1, with 11 bases in between. Per the germline V gene, CDR1 is GTSNPN and CDR2 is SVGIG (reference sequence). The CDR3 covers 15 residues. The CDR3 spells CAWSGFYSAKNIQYF. The CDR3, as DNA: TGTGCCTGGAGTGGATTTTACTCGGCCAAAAACATTCAGTACTTC.